This record looks at one T cell receptor (beta chain) sequence and its context. The data were produced by immunoSEQ multiplex PCR, yet TCRdb's version contains in-frame clones alone and is incomplete. The sample has some 130,000 clones; about 88% are singletons. The data belong to a study of cytomegalovirus exposure and HLA in healthy donors. Germline V gene data show CDR1 as MNHEY and CDR2 as SVGAGI. V shed 0 bases and J 2 bases; nucleotides not matched to a gene: 5. The CDR3 is 16 amino acids. This TCR was recovered from a woman younger than 30 in good health and CMV-seronegative. The specimen was PBMCs. The chain combines TRBV6-5 with TRBJ2-5; 8 bases are shared with TRBD1. This CDR3 is CASSYSAGGLQETQYF. CDR3 nucleotide sequence: TGTGCCAGCAGTTACTCGGCAGGGGGCCTACAAGAGACCCAGTACTTC.